The following is a T cell receptor beta chain sequence with its context. The target antigen is unknown. V dropped 6 bases and J dropped 3; count of bases not matched to a gene: 5. Germline lookup yields CDR1 MNHEY and CDR2 SMNVEV (reference sequence). The length of the CDR3 is 13 residues. This entry comes from a study of regulatory T cells in long-lasting Graves disease. Study-level findings and limits: Limited sample numbers may have lowered accuracy. Among samples with persistent disease, TRBV28, TRBJ1-2 and TRBJ2-5 were favored. Newly diagnosed Graves' patients had higher TCR diversity than persistent ones.

In building TCR beta libraries, iRepertoire HTBI primers were used together with Arm-PCR of CDR3 regions. TCRdb itself ran the multiplex PCR reads through MiXCR, one entry per CDR3 protein. The sample carries hundreds of thousands of distinct CDR3 sequences, 20% to 25% recorded once. The time point is: persistent/refractory GD, antithyroid drugs over 5 years with positive TRAb. The TCR library used RNA extracted from PBMCs. The gene calls are TRBV27 and TRBJ2-7; TRBD1 agrees at 7 bases. The material was peripheral blood mononuclear cells (PBMCs), obtained when the disease was refractory, from a patient treated with antithyroid drugs. The source of this sequence is a female donor with Graves disease. CDR3 in amino acids: CASRFGQDYEQYF. In DNA form, the CDR3 reads TGTGCCAGCAGGTTTGGACAGGACTACGAGCAGTACTTC.